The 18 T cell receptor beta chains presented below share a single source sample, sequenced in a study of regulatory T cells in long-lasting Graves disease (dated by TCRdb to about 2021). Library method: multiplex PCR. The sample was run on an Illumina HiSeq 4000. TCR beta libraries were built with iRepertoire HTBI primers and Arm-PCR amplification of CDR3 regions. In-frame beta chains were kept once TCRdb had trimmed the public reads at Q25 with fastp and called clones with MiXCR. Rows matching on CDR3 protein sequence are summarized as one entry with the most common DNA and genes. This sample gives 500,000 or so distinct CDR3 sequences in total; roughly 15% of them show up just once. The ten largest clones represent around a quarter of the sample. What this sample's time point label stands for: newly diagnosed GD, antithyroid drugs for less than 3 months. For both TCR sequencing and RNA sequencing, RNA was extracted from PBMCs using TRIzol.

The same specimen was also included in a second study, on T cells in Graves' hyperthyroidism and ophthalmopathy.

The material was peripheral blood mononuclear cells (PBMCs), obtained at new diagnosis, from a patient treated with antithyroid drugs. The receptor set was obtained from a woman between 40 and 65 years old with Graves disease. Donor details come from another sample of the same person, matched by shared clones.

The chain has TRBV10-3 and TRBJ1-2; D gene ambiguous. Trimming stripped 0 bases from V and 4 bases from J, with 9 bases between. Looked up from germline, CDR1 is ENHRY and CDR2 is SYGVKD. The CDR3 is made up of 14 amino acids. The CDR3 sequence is CAISESRLLYGYTF. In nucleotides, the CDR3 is TGTGCCATCAGTGAGTCCAGACTCCTCTATGGCTACACCTTC.

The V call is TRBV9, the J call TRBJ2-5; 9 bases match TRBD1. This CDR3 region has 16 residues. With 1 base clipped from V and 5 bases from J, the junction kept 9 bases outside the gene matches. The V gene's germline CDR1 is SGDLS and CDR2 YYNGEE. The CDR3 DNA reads TGTGCCAGCAGCGTAACTCGACAGGGGGGGCGGGAGACCCAGTACTTC. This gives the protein CASSVTRQGGRETQYF. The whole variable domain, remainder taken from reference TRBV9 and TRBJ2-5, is DSGVTQTPKHLITATGQRVTLRCSPRSGDLSVYWYQQSLDQGLQFLIQYYNGEERAKGNILERFSAQQFPDLHSELNLSSLELGDSALYFCASSVTRQGGRETQYFGPGTRLLVL.

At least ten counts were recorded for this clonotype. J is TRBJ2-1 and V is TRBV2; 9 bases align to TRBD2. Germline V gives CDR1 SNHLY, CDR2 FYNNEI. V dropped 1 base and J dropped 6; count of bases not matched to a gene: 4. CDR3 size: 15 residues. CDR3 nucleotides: TGTGCCAGCAGTGAAGGGGCGGGGGGGCCCAATGAGCAGTTCTTC. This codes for CASSEGAGGPNEQFF.

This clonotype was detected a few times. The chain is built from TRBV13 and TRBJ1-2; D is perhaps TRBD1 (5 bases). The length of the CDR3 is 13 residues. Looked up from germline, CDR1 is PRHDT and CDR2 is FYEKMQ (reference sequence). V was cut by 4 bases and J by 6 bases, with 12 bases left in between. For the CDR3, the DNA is TGTGCCAGCAGCTCAGACGGGGGGGATGGCTACACCTTC. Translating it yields CASSSDGGDGYTF.

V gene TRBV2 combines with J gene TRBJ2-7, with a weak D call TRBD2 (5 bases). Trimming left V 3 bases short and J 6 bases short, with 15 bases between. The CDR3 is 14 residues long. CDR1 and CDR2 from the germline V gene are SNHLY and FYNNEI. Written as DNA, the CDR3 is TGTGCCAGCAGTGACGGCCCCCCCGGAGGCGAGCAGTACTTC. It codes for CASSDGPPGGEQYF. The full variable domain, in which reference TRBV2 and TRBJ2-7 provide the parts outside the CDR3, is EPEVTQTPSHQVTQMGQEVILRCVPISNHLYFYWYRQILGQKVEFLVSFYNNEISEKSEIFDDQFSVERPDGSNFTLKIRSTKLEDSAMYFCASSDGPPGGEQYFGPGTRLTVT.

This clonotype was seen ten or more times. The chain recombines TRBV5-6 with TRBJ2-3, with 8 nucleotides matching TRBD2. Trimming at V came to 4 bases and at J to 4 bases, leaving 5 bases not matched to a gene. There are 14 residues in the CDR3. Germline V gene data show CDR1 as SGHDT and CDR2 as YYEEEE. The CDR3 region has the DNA TGTGCCAGCAGCCCGGGAGGGGAGCCAGATACGCAGTATTTT. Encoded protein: CASSPGGEPDTQYF.

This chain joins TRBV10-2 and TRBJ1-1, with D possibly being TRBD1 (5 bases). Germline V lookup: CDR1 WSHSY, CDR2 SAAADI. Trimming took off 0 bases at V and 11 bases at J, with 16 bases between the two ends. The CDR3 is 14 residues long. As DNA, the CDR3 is TGCGCCAGCAGTGAGTCGGGACTCTCGGTGGGGGCTTTCTTT. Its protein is CASSESGLSVGAFF.

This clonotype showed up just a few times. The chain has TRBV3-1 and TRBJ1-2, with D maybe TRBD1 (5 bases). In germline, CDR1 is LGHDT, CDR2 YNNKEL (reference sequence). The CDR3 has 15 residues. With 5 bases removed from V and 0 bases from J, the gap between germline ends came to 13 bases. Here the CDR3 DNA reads TGTGCCAGCAGCACCCGGGACTCCACTAACTATGGCTACACCTTC. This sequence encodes CASSTRDSTNYGYTF.

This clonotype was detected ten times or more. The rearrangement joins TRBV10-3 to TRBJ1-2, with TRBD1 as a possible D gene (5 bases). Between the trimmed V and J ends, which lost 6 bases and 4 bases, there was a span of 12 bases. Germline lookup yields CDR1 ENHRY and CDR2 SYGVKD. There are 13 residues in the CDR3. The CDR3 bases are TGTGCCATCAGCTTACAGGATACCTATGGCTACACCTTC. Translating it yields CAISLQDTYGYTF.

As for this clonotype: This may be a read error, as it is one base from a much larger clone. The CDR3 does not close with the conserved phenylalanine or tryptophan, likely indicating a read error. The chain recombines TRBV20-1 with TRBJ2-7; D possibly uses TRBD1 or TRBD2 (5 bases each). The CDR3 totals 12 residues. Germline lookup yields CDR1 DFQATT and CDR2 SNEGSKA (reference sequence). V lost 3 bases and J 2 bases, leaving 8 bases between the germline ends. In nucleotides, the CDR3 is TGCAGTGCTAGGATGGGGGCCTACGAGCAGTACTCC. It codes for CSARMGAYEQYS.

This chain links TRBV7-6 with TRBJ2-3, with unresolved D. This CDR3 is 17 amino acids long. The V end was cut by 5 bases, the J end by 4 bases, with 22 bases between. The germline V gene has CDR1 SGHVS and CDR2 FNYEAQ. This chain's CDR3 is CASSPSGLKIASDTQYF. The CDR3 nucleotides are TGTGCCAGCAGCCCCTCGGGCCTTAAGATCGCCTCAGATACGCAGTATTTT.

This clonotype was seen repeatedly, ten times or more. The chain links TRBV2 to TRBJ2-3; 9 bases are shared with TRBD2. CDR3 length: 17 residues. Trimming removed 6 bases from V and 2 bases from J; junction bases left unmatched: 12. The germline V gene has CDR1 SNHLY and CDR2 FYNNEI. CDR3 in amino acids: CASSSVSGGALTDTQYF. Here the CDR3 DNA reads TGTGCCAGCAGCTCGGTTAGCGGGGGCGCCCTCACAGATACGCAGTATTTT.

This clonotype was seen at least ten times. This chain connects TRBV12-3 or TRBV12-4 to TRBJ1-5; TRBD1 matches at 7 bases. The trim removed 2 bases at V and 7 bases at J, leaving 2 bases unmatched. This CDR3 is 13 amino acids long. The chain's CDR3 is CASSLRGQQPQHF. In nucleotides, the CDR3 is TGTGCCAGCAGTTTAAGGGGGCAACAGCCCCAGCATTTT.

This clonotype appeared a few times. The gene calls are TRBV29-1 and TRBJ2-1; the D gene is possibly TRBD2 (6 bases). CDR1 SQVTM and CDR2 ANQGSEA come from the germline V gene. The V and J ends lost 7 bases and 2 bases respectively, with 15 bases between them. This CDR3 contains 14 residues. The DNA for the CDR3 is TGCAGCGCCCCCCTCAGCGGGCCCTACAATGAGCAGTTCTTC. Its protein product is CSAPLSGPYNEQFF.

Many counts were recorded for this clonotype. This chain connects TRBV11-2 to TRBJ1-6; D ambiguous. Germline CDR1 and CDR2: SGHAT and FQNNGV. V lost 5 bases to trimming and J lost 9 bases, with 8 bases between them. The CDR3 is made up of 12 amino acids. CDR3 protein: CASSGGGSPLHF. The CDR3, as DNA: TGTGCCAGCAGCGGCGGAGGTTCACCCCTCCACTTT.

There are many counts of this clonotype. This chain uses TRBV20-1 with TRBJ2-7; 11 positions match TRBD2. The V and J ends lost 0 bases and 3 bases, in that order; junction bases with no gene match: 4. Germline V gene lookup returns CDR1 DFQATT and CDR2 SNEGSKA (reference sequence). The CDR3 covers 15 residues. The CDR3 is CSAREGGTSGYEQYF. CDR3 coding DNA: TGCAGTGCTAGAGAGGGAGGGACTAGCGGCTACGAGCAGTACTTC.

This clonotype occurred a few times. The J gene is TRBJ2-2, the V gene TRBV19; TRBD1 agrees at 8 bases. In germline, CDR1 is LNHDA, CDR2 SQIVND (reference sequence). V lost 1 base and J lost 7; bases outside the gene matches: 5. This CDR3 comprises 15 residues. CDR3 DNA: TGTGCCAGTAGTATAGGACAGGGGATTGTCGGGGAGCTGTTTTTT. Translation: CASSIGQGIVGELFF.

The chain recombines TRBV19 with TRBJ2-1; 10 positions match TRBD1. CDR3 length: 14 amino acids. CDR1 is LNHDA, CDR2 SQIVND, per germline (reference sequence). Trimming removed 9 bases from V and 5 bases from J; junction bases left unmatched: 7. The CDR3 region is CARLKGTGDNEQFF. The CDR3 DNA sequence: TGTGCCAGGCTGAAGGGGACAGGGGACAATGAGCAGTTCTTC.